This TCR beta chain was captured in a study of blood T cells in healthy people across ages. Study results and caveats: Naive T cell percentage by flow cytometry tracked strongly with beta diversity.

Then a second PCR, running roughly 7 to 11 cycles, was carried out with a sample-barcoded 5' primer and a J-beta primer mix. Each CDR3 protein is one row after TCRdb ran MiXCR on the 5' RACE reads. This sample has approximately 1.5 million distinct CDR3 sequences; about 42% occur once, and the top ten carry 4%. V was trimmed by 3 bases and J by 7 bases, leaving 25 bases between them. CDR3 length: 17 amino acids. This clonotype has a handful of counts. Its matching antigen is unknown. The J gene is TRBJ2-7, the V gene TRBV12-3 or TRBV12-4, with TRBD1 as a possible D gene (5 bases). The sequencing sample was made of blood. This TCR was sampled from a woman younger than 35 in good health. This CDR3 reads CASSLGPGDYGANEQYF. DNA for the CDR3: TGTGCCAGCAGTTTGGGCCCGGGCGATTATGGGGCCAATGAGCAGTACTTC.